There are a few counts of the clone carrying this TCR beta chain. Its matching antigen is unknown. Genomic DNA templated the TCR beta VDJ and CDR3 profiling. TCRdb used MiXCR to reprocess the reads, holding one entry per CDR3 protein. This table has tens of thousands of distinct CDR3 sequences, about half appearing once. The data were obtained in a study of CD8+CD57+ T cells in acquired aplastic anemia. Study results and caveats: Patients and controls shared about 30 CD8+ CDR3 sequences.

Germline-derived CDR1 and CDR2 are LNHNV and YYDKDF (reference sequence). The CDR3 totals 16 residues. V lost 0 bases and J 1 base, leaving 11 bases between the germline ends. The sample was sorted CD4+, CD8+, or CD8+CD57+ T cells (not recorded which) from PBMCs. V is TRBV15 and J is TRBJ2-3, with unresolved D. The clonotype originates from a human donor in good health, serving as a control. The CDR3 region is CATSREPGMGTDTQYF. The CDR3 DNA reads as TGTGCCACCAGCAGAGAGCCCGGTATGGGCACAGATACGCAGTATTTT.